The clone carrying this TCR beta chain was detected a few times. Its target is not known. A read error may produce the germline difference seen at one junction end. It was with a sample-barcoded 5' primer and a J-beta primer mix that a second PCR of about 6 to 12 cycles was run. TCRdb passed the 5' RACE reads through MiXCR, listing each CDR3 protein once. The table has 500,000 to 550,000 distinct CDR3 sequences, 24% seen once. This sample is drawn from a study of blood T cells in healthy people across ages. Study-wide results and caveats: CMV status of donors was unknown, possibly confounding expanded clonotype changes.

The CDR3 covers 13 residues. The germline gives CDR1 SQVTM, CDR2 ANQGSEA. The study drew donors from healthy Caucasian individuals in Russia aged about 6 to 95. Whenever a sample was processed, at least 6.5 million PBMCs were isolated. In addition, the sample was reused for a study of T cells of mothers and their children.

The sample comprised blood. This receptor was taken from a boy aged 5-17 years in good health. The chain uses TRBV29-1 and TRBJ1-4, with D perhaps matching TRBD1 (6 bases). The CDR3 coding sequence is TGCAGCGTAGGACAGATGGCTAATGAAAAACCGTTTTTT. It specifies CSVGQMANEKPFF. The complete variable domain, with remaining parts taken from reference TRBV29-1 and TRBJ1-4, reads SAVISQKPSRDICQRGTSLTIQCQVDSQVTMMFWYRQQPGQSLTLIATANQGSEATYESGFVIDKFPISRPNLTFSTLTVSNMSPEDSSIYLCSVGQMANEKPFFGSGTQLSVL.